This T cell receptor (beta chain) was observed in a study of blood T cell repertoires in COVID-19. Germline lookup yields CDR1 SEHNR and CDR2 FQNEAQ (reference sequence). The CDR3 spans 15 residues. V was clipped by 8 bases and J by 2 bases, with 17 bases between them. Sequencing used immunoSEQ multiplex PCR; TCRdb keeps in-frame clones, though not all of them. The sample lists about 430,000 clones, 70% to 90% occurring once. The specimen was PBMCs or T cells enriched from blood (not recorded which). The source is a woman younger than 35 who had been exposed to COVID-19. This chain joins TRBV7-9 and TRBJ2-3, with a tentative D call TRBD2 (6 bases). The CDR3 spells CASGGGVNPTDTQYF. The CDR3, as DNA: TGTGCCAGCGGAGGAGGGGTTAACCCCACAGATACGCAGTATTTT.